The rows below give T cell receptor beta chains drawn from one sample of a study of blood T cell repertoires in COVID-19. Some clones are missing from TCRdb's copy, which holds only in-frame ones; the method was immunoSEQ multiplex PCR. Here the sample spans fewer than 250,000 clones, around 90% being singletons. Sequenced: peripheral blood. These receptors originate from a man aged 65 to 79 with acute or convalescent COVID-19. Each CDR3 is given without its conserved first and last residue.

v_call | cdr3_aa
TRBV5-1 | ASSSAGTSAFSYNEQF
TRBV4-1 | ASSHLGQQRFYGYT
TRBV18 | ASSPLISDNTGELF
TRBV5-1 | ASSFTTPTPYEQY
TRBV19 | ASSIPGSGNTIY
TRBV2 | ASSGGGLLTEAF
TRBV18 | ASSRTSSPRAEQF
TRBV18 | ASTPDRGYNQPQH
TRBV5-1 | ASSLESGTDTQY
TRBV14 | ASSLQTNTEAF
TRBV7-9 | ASSDGGRATYEQY
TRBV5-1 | ASSLLSGGVDEQF
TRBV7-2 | ASSLSLTAGGGETQY
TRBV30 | AWADRTEAF
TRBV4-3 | ASSHLSGIEAF
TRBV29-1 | SVEGGYYQETQY
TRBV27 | ASSFSDFASGYT
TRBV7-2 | ASSLTSGGREQF
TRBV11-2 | ASSNPPTGRNTIY
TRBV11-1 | ATSGSSETQY
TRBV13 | ASSAGPLPGNTIY
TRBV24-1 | ATSDLAGTGGYEQY
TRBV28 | ASSTGTGVYGYT
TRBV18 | ASSPAGVSSYEQY
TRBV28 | ASSPRDKPYEQY
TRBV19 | ASSSRGNQPQH
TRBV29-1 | SVPVGGGDYGYT
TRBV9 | ASSVGGTRSAQF
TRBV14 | ASSRHGQGGSRGYT
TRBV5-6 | ASSFGTANEKLF
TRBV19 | ASSIKRTAVPNYGYT
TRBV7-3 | ASSLTTPGDTQY
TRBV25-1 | ASSGRGRTYEQY
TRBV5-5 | ASSFLLSYEQY
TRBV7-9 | ASSLDATTYGYT
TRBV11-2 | ASSWEAGVTGELF
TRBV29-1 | SVEDRYSGNTIY
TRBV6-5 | ASRHSAGNYEQY
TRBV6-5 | ASSYSGGRGTEAF
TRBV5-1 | ASSFGRVGDEQY
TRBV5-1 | ASSSTGGNQPQH
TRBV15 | ATSGLANYNEQF
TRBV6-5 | ASSSGTSVYEQY
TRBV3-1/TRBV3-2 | ASSQPLNTEAF
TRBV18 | ASSPPGGQGPDTQY
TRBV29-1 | SARESSYNEQF
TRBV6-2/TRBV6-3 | ASSFRDKKNEQF
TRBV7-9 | ASSRDRTSYEQY
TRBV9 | ASSVGLTGWDTEAF
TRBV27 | ASSLRSSGTYNEQF
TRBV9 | ASSHSRLAGVLNTGELF
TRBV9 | ASSFTETNTEAF